This T cell receptor (beta chain) was identified during a study of blood T cells in healthy people across ages (dated by TCRdb to between 2014 and 2016). Describing the broader study: In model experiments, template switching captured roughly one uniquely barcoded TCR beta cDNA molecule for every two T cells. The study measured age-related changes in TCR beta repertoire diversity using deep sequencing normalized with unique cDNA molecular identifiers. The donors were split into four age groups: young (average about 16 years), middle-aged (over 35), aged (62) and long-lived (approximately 80). Donors of different ages were randomly distributed across sequencing lanes to avoid experimental bias. For two donors (one aged 18 to 30 and one aged 80 or older), the study analyzed two additional independent replicas of 1 million unique cDNA reads from the same blood draw. What the work shows at the level of the full study, not this receptor alone: Since profiling was done on bulk unsorted PBMCs, naive and antigen-experienced compartments could not be conclusively compared. The percentage of naive T cells measured by flow cytometry correlated strongly with observed TCR beta diversity. The long-lived group showed more naive CD4+ T cells, fewer expanded clones and increased TCR diversity than the aged group, suggesting age selection. Total diversity estimates from one million sequenced T cells were considered lower bounds and underestimates. Because donor CMV infection status was unknown, age-related changes in expanded clonotypes were potentially confounded. As age increased, observed TCR beta diversity per million T cells dropped in a roughly linear way, and a significant reduction was already evident by age 40.

The library was obtained by 5' RACE. Reads for this sample came from an Illumina HiSeq 2500. A second roughly 7 to 11 cycle PCR used a sample-barcoded 5' primer and a J-beta primer mix. A unique molecular identifier was introduced onto each TCR beta cDNA molecule by a template-switch 5' adaptor carrying 12 random nucleotides. Each sample yielded at least 3 million CDR3-containing paired-end reads. First-strand cDNA was synthesized from all RNA with the Mint cDNA synthesis kit, primed by a TRBC-specific oligonucleotide. All cDNA was treated with uracil-DNA glycosylase and then went through a first 18-cycle PCR with the universal primers M1SS and BC2_uni_R. On the study's bioinformatics: For normalization, 1 million high-quality reads, each with a distinct molecular identifier, were randomly selected from each sample. Instead of being binned into consensus sequences, reads that shared molecular identifiers were thrown out. MiTCR, run with a Q25 quality threshold and the strictest error-elimination algorithm, handled CDR3 identification, clonotype clustering and error correction. A nonparametric unseen species model with Euler transformation was used to estimate a lower bound on total TCR beta diversity. Using fastp trimming at Q25 and MiXCR clonotype assembly, TCRdb reanalyzed the public sequencing data and kept in-frame beta chains. Each entry is one CDR3 protein sequence, shown with its most common DNA and genes. TCRdb, rather than the study authors, made the V and J calls. This sample comprises roughly 1,700,000 distinct CDR3 sequences, roughly 27% of them detected only once. The ten largest account for over 7% of the sample.

Of note for this clonotype: Its binding antigen is unknown. A much larger clone lies one base from this, so it may be a read error.

Reading from cysteine to phenylalanine, the CDR3 counts 13 amino acids. Just the 39-base CDR3 DNA is kept, in frame starting at base 1. CDR1 and CDR2 were assigned from the germline V gene (reference sequence) as DFQATT and SNEGSKA. The roughly 39 donors, aged 6 to 90 years, were systemically healthy Caucasian individuals from Russia. About 10 milliliters of peripheral blood were collected from each donor into EDTA-treated Vacutainer tubes. Ficoll-Paque density-gradient centrifugation was used to isolate PBMCs, with at least 6 million obtained per sample. Total RNA was extracted from PBMCs with Trizol reagent, with at least 6 micrograms obtained per sample. The percentages of naive CD45RAhigh/CD27high T cells were determined by flow cytometry on a PBMC aliquot from every donor.

This TCR was sampled from a woman aged 30 to 39 in good health. Sequenced input: blood. This chain joins TRBV20-1 to TRBJ2-1; no confident D gene assignment can be made. The CDR3 protein: CSAREGSYNGQFF. The nucleotide sequence is TGCAGTGCTAGAGAGGGATCCTACAATGGGCAGTTCTTC.